A selection of T cell receptor beta chains follows, all from one sample in a study of regulatory T cells in long-lasting Graves disease. One entry per CDR3 protein, called by TCRdb with MiXCR from the multiplex PCR reads. The data show 300,000 to 500,000 distinct CDR3 sequences, roughly 20% seen once. This specimen consisted of peripheral blood mononuclear cells (PBMCs), obtained when the disease was refractory, from a patient treated with antithyroid drugs. The receptor set was obtained from a female donor with Graves disease. Each CDR3 is given with its conserved first and last residue. A D gene is named only where the DNA matches it firmly. Size is stated for part of the rows, as once, few or many counts, or as a class when the clone is expanded.

j_call,d_call,v_call,clone_size,cdr3_nt,cdr3_aa
TRBJ2-5,TRBD2,TRBV11-2,many,TGTGCCAGCAGCTTAGTGTGGGGGGAGGGGACCCAGTACTTC,CASSLVWGEGTQYF
TRBJ1-2,.,TRBV12-3/TRBV12-4,many,TGTGCCAGCACCTCAAGAGGGTATGGCTACACCTTC,CASTSRGYGYTF
TRBJ1-1,.,TRBV9,.,TGTGCCAGCAGCGTAATGGGGGCTGGTGAAGCTTTCTTT,CASSVMGAGEAFF
TRBJ1-6,TRBD1,TRBV7-6,many,TGTGCCAGCAGCGGCCGGACAGGGAGGGATTCACCCCTCCACTTT,CASSGRTGRDSPLHF
TRBJ1-2,TRBD1,TRBV9,many,TGTGCCAGCAGCGTAGAAGGAGGGGGCACCTATGGCTACACCTTC,CASSVEGGGTYGYTF
TRBJ2-7,.,TRBV7-9,few,TGTGCCAGCAGCTCACCGATGGCCTACGAGCAGTACTTC,CASSSPMAYEQYF
TRBJ2-7,TRBD2,TRBV19,.,TGTGCCAGTAGTATAGTGGGACTAGCGGGCGTCGAGCAGTACTTC,CASSIVGLAGVEQYF
TRBJ2-4,TRBD1,TRBV5-1,few,TGCGCCAGCAGCGGAAAGACAGGGGCAGCCAAAAACATTCAGTACTTC,CASSGKTGAAKNIQYF
TRBJ1-1,TRBD1,TRBV6-5,many,TGTGCCAGCAGTTCTCGGGACAGGAGCACTGAAGCTTTCTTT,CASSSRDRSTEAFF
TRBJ2-7,TRBD2,TRBV12-3/TRBV12-4,many,TGTGCCAGCAGTTTATTAGCGGGCCACTACGAGCAGTACTTC,CASSLLAGHYEQYF
TRBJ1-2,.,TRBV5-1,many,TGCGCCAGCAGCCTGACGTGGGGGGTGAAGAATGATGGCTACACCTTC,CASSLTWGVKNDGYTF
TRBJ2-5,TRBD2,TRBV7-2,few,TGTGCCAGCAGCTTGGGGACTAGCGGGAATCAGGAGACCCAGTACTTC,CASSLGTSGNQETQYF
TRBJ2-5,.,TRBV7-2,many,TGTGCCAGCAGCCCAAACCTAGTGGAGACCCAGTACTTC,CASSPNLVETQYF
TRBJ2-5,.,TRBV15,.,TGTGCCACCAGCAGAGATGTCGGGGCGGGGGAGACCCAGTACTTC,CATSRDVGAGETQYF
TRBJ2-7,TRBD1,TRBV5-1,.,TGCGCCAGCAGCTATAGACAGGGGTCCTACGAGCAGTACTTC,CASSYRQGSYEQYF
TRBJ1-1,.,TRBV3-1,many,TGTGCCAGCAGCCCCAATGGAGCGACGGGGACTGAAGCTTTCTTT,CASSPNGATGTEAFF
TRBJ2-5,.,TRBV30,few,TGTGCCTGGAGTGTACCGAGAGCCGATGCGGCAGAGACCCAGTACTTC,CAWSVPRADAAETQYF
TRBJ1-1,TRBD1,TRBV20-1,few,TGCAGTGCTAGATCAAACAGGGGGTCGTCCACTGAAGCTTTCTTT,CSARSNRGSSTEAFF
TRBJ2-7,.,TRBV7-2,many,TGTGCCAGCAGAGAGGGTCGCGAGCAGTACTTC,CASREGREQYF
TRBJ2-2,.,TRBV6-2/TRBV6-3,many,TGTGCCGGCCGCCACGGAACACTGAACACCGGGGAGCTGTTTTTT,CAGRHGTLNTGELFF
TRBJ1-1,TRBD1,TRBV3-1,.,TGTGCCAGCAGCCAAGGGACAGGAAAAGCTTTCTTT,CASSQGTGKAFF
TRBJ1-6,TRBD1,TRBV2,many,TGTGCCAGCAGCTTGGGACAGGGGTATTCACCCCTCCACTTT,CASSLGQGYSPLHF
TRBJ2-4,TRBD1,TRBV12-3/TRBV12-4,many,TGTGCCAGCACCTCCGGGACAGGAAGAAACATTCAGTACTTC,CASTSGTGRNIQYF
TRBJ1-1,.,TRBV19,.,TGTGCCACCAGACAGTTTATGAACACTGAAGCTTTCTTT,CATRQFMNTEAFF
TRBJ2-7,TRBD1,TRBV29-1,few,TGCAGCGTTCTGGACAGGGTGAGCTACGAGCAGTACTTC,CSVLDRVSYEQYF
TRBJ2-5,.,TRBV7-6,many,TGTGCCAGCAGCTTAGTTCCAGGCACGGAGACCCAGTACTTC,CASSLVPGTETQYF
TRBJ1-2,.,TRBV6-5,many,TGTGCCAGCAGTTACTCGTTGGATCCAGTAGGCGGCTACACCTTC,CASSYSLDPVGGYTF
TRBJ1-5,.,TRBV6-1,many,TGTGCCAGCAGCGGAGGGACAACCTATAGCAATCAGCCCCAGCATTTT,CASSGGTTYSNQPQHF
TRBJ2-7,.,TRBV30,.,TGTGCCTGGAGATCCGGGACCTTGTACGAGCAGTACTTC,CAWRSGTLYEQYF
TRBJ2-7,.,TRBV28,many,TGTGCCAGCAGTTTTCAGGGGCTGACCTACGAGCAGTACTTC,CASSFQGLTYEQYF
TRBJ2-7,TRBD2,TRBV4-3,.,TGCGCCAGCAGCCAATTGTCGGGCCCAGCGGGAACCACCTACGAGCAGTACTTC,CASSQLSGPAGTTYEQYF
TRBJ1-2,.,TRBV7-2,few,TGTGCCAGCAGCTTAGCCGCAGAAAACTATGGCTACACCTTC,CASSLAAENYGYTF
TRBJ1-1,TRBD1,TRBV25-1,.,TGTGCCAGCAGTGAAGTGCAGGGGGCGCAAAACACTGAAGCTTTCTTT,CASSEVQGAQNTEAFF
TRBJ1-2,TRBD1,TRBV5-6,few,TGTGCCAGCAGCTTGTTTTACAGGGGAGAGGGCTATGGCTACACCTTC,CASSLFYRGEGYGYTF
TRBJ2-7,.,TRBV25-1,few,TGTGCCAGCAGTGAATACGCCCCTAGACCCTACGAGCAGTACTTC,CASSEYAPRPYEQYF
TRBJ1-1,.,TRBV28,many,TGTGCCAGCAGTCCCCCGGAGGTTCGAGCTTTCTTT,CASSPPEVRAFF
TRBJ2-7,.,TRBV20-1,.,TGCAGTGCCATAGGTACACCGAGCTCCTACGAGCAGTACTTC,CSAIGTPSSYEQYF
TRBJ2-5,.,TRBV10-2,.,TGCGCCAGCAGTGAACCTTCGGCCTACGAGACCCAGTACTTC,CASSEPSAYETQYF
TRBJ2-7,TRBD1,TRBV20-1,many,TGCAGTGCGCCATCTGACAGGGGGGCCTACGAGCAGTACTTC,CSAPSDRGAYEQYF
TRBJ2-7,TRBD2,TRBV6-1,.,TGTGCCAGCAGGGCCGGGACTAGCGGCCTCCGGGAACCCTACGGGCAGTACTTC,CASRAGTSGLREPYGQYF
TRBJ2-5,TRBD2,TRBV5-1,few,TGCGCCAGCAGCTTTTCGACTAGCGGGATGTTGTACTTC,CASSFSTSGMLYF
TRBJ1-5,.,TRBV6-1,few,TGTGCCAGCAGTCTCAGACTTAGCAATCAGCCCCAGCATTTT,CASSLRLSNQPQHF
TRBJ1-5,.,TRBV20-1,.,TGCAGTGCAACTCAAAGGGGAGCCCAGGGCAATCAGCCCCAGCATTTT,CSATQRGAQGNQPQHF
TRBJ1-3,.,TRBV9,.,TGTGCCAGCAGCCCCTACGGAACGGGAGGAAACACCATATATTTT,CASSPYGTGGNTIYF